The following is a T cell receptor beta chain sequence with its context. TCR beta libraries used roughly 1.9 micrograms of DNA from cryopreserved PBMCs. The sample originates from a study of cytotoxic CD8 clonotypes in ibrutinib-treated CLL. Looking at the study overall: There were, on average, about 250,000 productive templates and tens of thousands of productive rearrangements per sample.

Assay: immunoSEQ multiplex PCR; the TCRdb copy retains only in-frame clones and omits some. This table has about 40,000 clones, about three quarters appearing once. The CDR3 totals 15 residues. V lost 7 bases, J lost 3 bases, and 9 bases stayed unmatched. From germline, CDR1 is MNHEY and CDR2 SVGAGI. The chain carries TRBV6-5 and TRBJ2-5; 9 nucleotides match TRBD2. The source is a human donor with chronic lymphocytic leukemia. This specimen consisted of PBMCs, obtained at disease progression, from a patient treated with ibrutinib. CDR3 coding DNA: TGTGCCAGCACCGGAGGAGCGGGAGGCGAAGAGACCCAGTACTTC. It specifies CASTGGAGGEETQYF.